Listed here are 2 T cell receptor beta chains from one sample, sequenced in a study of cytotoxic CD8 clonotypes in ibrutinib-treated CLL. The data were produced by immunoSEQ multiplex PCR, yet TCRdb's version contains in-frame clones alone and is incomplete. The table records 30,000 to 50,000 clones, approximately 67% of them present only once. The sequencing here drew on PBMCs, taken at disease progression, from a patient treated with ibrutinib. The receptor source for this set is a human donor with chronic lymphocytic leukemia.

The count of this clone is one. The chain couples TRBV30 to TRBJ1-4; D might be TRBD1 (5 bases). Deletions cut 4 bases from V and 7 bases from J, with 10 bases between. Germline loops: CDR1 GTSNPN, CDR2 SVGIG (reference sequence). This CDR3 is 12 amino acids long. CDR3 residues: CAWTGRGEKLFF. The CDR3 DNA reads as TGTGCCTGGACCGGGAGGGGTGAAAAACTGTTTTTT.

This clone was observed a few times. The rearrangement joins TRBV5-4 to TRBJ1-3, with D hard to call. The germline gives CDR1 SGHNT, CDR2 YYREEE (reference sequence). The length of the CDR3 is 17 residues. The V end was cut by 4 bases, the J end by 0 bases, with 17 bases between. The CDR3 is CASSPVPTPSSGNTIYF. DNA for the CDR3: TGTGCCAGCAGCCCCGTACCCACACCCAGCTCTGGAAACACCATATATTTT.